This TCR beta chain originates from a study of T cell repertoires in cytomegalovirus infection. TCRdb passed the reads through MiXCR, listing each CDR3 protein once. The sample contains 150,000 to 190,000 distinct CDR3 sequences, 23% of which appear only once. Germline V gene lookup returns CDR1 SGHRS and CDR2 YFSETQ. The CDR3 totals 13 residues. Trimming cost V 5 bases and J 5 bases, with 11 bases left between them. The receptor was derived from a human donor in good health (CMV status not recorded). Some clones in this sample may be carry-over from other donors' samples. The sequencing input was PBMCs. The chain is built from TRBV5-1 and TRBJ1-5; D unresolved. The CDR3 DNA reads as TGCGCCAGCAGAACGGATTCGGATCAGCCCCAGCATTTT. This codes for CASRTDSDQPQHF. Using reference TRBV5-1 and TRBJ1-5 for the parts outside the CDR3, the full variable domain is KAGVTQTPRYLIKTRGQQVTLSCSPISGHRSVSWYQQTPGQGLQFLFEYFSETQRNKGNFPGRFSGRQFSNSRSEMNVSTLELGDSALYLCASRTDSDQPQHFGDGTRLSIL.